This T cell receptor beta chain was identified in a study of shared clonotypes between healthy human individuals. The method was immunoSEQ multiplex PCR; TCRdb's version includes in-frame clones alone and lacks a portion of them. The sample carries under 1,900,000 clones, about 98.5% recorded once. The donors, all of them Caucasian adults, lived in Nashville, Tennessee. The investigators split CD4+ cells into a CD45RA+ naive subset and a CD45RA-negative memory subset. Sequencing was done on a sample of naive CD4+ T cells sorted from blood. The subset is: CD45RA+ positively selected. This TCR was recovered from a man aged 25-45 years in good health.

The CDR3, as DNA: TGTGCCAGCATAAGGGGCGGCACAGATACGCAGTATTTT. Residues: CASIRGGTDTQYF. The V call is TRBV28, the J call TRBJ2-3; maybe TRBD1 (5 bases). The CDR3 is 13 amino acids. The ends were cut back, 7 bases at V and 1 base at J, with 9 bases in the middle. Germline CDR1 MDHEN, CDR2 SYDVKM.